The present entry profiles one T cell receptor beta chain with its context. The data were taken from a study of response to subunit inactivated influenza vaccine. Germline lookup yields CDR1 DFQATT and CDR2 SNEGSKA (reference sequence). Trimming took 1 base from V and 2 from J; bases not matched to a gene: 2. The CDR3 length is 16 residues. TCRdb re-called the RT-PCR reads with MiXCR, one entry per CDR3 protein. The table lists 150,000 to 200,000 distinct CDR3 sequences, about 12% of them singletons. The sample was also reused in another study, on T cells expressing NK-cell markers. From that second work: Generation of TCR beta cDNA was performed by 5'RACE template switching incorporating UMIs. It was from sorted CD3+CD56+NKG2C+, CD3+CD56+NKG2C- and CD3+CD56-NKG2C+ T cells that TCR beta repertoires came.

The starting material was CD8+ T cells sorted from PBMCs, obtained approximately 12 days after vaccination. The chain combines TRBV20-1 with TRBJ2-1, with 13 bases identical to TRBD2. This clonotype was obtained from a man aged 50-60 years who received an inactivated influenza vaccine. CDR3 DNA sequence: TGCAGTGCTAGAGGACTAGCGGGAGGTGCCTACAATGAGCAGTTCTTC. This sequence encodes CSARGLAGGAYNEQFF.